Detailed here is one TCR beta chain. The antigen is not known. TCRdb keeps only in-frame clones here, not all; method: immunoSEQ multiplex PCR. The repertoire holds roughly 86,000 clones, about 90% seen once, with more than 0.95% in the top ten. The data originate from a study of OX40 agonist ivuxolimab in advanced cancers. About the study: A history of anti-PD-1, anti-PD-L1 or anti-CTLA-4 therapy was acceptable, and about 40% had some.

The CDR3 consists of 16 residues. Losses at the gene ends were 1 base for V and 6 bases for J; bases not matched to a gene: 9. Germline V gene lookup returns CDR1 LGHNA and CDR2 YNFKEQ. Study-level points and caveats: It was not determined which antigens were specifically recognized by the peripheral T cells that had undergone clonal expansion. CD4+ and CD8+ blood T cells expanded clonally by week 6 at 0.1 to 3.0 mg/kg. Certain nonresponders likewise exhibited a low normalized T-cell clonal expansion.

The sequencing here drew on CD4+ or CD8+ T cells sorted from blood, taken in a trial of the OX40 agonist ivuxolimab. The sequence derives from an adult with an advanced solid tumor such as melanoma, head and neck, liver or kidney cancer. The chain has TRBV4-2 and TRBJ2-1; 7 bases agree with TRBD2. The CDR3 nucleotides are TGTGCCAGCAGCCAAGTAAGCGCGGGAGTGAGCAATGAGCAGTTCTTC. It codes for CASSQVSAGVSNEQFF.